This T cell receptor (beta chain) was captured in a study of T cell responses to AZD1222 COVID-19 vaccine. Study-level points and caveats: White British ancestry dominated among donors, who included more females, and clonal diversity was possibly underestimated.

The count of this clone is one. Its antigen is as yet unknown. Produced via immunoSEQ multiplex PCR; TCRdb's table is partial and in-frame only. This repertoire shows some 92,000 clones, roughly nine tenths found once; its top ten account for 7.5%. The germline CDR1 and CDR2 sequences are ENHRY and SYGVKD. V shed 2 bases, J shed 6 bases, and the junction held 10 bases outside the gene matches. CDR3 size: 16 residues. Specimen: peripheral blood, collected on day 0 of AZD1222 vaccination. The chain combines TRBV10-3 with TRBJ1-2; 9 nucleotides line up with TRBD1. The TCR originated in an adult in good health. The DNA of the CDR3 is TGTGCCATCAGTGAGGGGTCCGACCGGGACAGGGATGGCTACACCTTC. Protein: CAISEGSDRDRDGYTF.